The entry that follows covers one TCR beta chain sequence. Its antigen is unknown. The data were taken from a study of CD8 T cells in Susac syndrome. Study-wide results and caveats: The total CD8+ repertoires yielded sixteen Susac-specific public clones and the CD8+ TEMRA repertoires yielded four or five.

The RNA, about 0.5 to 1 ug, was put through reverse transcription using random hexamers. TCRdb passed the immunoSEQ multiplex PCR reads through MiXCR, listing each CDR3 protein once. The profile shows 95,000 to 150,000 distinct CDR3 sequences, roughly 94% of them singletons. All included Susac syndrome patients satisfied recently defined diagnostic criteria for definite or probable disease. CDR1 and CDR2 from the germline V gene are MGHRA and YSYEKL. This CDR3 contains 16 residues. V was clipped by 3 bases and J by 5 bases; unmatched bases: 8. This TCR was sampled from a human donor with Susac syndrome. Sequencing input: CD8+ T cells from PBMCs. The chain has TRBV4-1 and TRBJ2-2, with 8 bases lining up with TRBD1. CDR3 loop: CASSQQGARSTGELFF. The CDR3 nucleotides read TGCGCCAGCAGCCAGCAGGGGGCTCGGAGTACCGGGGAGCTGTTTTTT.